Listed here is a single T cell receptor beta chain. The antigen is unknown. CDR1 SGHVS and CDR2 FNYEAQ come from the germline V gene. This CDR3 has 16 residues. With 4 bases clipped from V and 0 bases from J, the junction kept 2 bases outside the gene matches. This specimen comes from a study of cytomegalovirus exposure and HLA in healthy donors. Findings and limits, study-wide: The study listed under 200 cytomegalovirus-associated TCR beta chains.

TCRdb's copy holds only in-frame clones and misses some; the assay was immunoSEQ multiplex PCR. The sample holds 100,000 to 150,000 clones; approximately 95% are singletons and the top ten take 1.7%. The chain carries TRBV7-6 and TRBJ2-6, with 8 bases that match TRBD1. The receptor comes from a man aged 18 to 29 in good health and CMV-seronegative. Material for sequencing was PBMCs. CDR3 DNA: TGTGCCAGCAGCTGGGACAGGCACTCTGGGGCCAACGTCCTGACTTTC. Protein sequence: CASSWDRHSGANVLTF.